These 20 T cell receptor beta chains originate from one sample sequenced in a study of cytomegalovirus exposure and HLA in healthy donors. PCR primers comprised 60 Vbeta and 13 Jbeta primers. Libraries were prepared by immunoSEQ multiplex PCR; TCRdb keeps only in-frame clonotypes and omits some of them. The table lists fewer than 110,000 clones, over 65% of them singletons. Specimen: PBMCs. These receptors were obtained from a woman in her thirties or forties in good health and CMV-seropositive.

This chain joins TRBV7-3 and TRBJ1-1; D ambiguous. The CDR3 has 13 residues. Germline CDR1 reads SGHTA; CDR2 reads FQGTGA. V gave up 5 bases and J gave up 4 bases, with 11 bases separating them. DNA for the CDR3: TGTGCCAGCAGCCAAACCGGGAGCACTGAAGCTTTCTTT. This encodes CASSQTGSTEAFF.

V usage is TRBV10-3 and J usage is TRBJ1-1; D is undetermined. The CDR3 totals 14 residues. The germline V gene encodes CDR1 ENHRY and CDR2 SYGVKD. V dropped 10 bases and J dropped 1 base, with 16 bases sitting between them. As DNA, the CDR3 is TGTGCCACCCGGGGATCGGTCCAGAACACTGAAGCTTTCTTT. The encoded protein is CATRGSVQNTEAFF.

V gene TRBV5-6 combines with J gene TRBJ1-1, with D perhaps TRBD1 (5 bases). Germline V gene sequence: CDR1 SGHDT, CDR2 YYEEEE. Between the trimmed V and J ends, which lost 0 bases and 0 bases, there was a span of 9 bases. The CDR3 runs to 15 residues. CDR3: CASSLAMGLNTEAFF. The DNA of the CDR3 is TGTGCCAGCAGCTTGGCCATGGGGCTGAACACTGAAGCTTTCTTT.

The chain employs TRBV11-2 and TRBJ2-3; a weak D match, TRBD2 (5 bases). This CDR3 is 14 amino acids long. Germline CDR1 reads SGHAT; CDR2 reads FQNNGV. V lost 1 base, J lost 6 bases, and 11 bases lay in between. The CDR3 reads CASSLVGSRDTQYF. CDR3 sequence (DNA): TGTGCCAGCAGCTTAGTTGGGAGTCGTGATACGCAGTATTTT.

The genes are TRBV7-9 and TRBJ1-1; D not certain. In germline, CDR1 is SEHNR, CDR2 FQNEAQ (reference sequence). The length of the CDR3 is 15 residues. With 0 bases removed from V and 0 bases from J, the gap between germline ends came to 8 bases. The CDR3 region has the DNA TGTGCCAGCAGCTTAGCGAACAGCTTGAACACTGAAGCTTTCTTT. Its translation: CASSLANSLNTEAFF.

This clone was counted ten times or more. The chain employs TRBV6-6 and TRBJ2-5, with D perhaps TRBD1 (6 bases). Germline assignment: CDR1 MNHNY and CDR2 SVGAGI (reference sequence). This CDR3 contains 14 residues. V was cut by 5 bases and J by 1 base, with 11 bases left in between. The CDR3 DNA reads TGTGCCAGCAGTCCTCAGGGGCCCCAAGAGACCCAGTACTTC. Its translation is CASSPQGPQETQYF.

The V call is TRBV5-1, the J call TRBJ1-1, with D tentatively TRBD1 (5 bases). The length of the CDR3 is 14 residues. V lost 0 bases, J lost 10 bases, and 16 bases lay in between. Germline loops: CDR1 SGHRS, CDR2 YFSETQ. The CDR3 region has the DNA TGCGCCAGCAGCTTGGCTGGCAGGGAGGGAAGAGCTTTCTTT. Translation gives CASSLAGREGRAFF.

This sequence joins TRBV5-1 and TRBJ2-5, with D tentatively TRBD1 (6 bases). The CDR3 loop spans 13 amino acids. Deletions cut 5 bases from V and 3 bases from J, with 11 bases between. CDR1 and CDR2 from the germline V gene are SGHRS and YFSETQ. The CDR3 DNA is TGCGCCAGCAGGCCGACAGGAGAAGAGACCCAGTACTTC. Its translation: CASRPTGEETQYF. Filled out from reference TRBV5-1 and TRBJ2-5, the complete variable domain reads KAGVTQTPRYLIKTRGQQVTLSCSPISGHRSVSWYQQTPGQGLQFLFEYFSETQRNKGNFPGRFSGRQFSNSRSEMNVSTLELGDSALYLCASRPTGEETQYFGPGTRLLVL.

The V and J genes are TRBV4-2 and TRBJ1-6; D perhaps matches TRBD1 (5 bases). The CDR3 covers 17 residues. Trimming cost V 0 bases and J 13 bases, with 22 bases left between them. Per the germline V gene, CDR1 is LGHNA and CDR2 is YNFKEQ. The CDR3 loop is CASSQETQRTEGRPLHF. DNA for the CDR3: TGTGCCAGCAGCCAAGAAACCCAGCGGACGGAGGGGAGGCCCCTCCACTTT.

CDR3 amino acids: CASSYDRGSPLHF. For the CDR3, the DNA is TGTGCCAGCAGCTACGACAGGGGTTCACCCCTCCACTTT. The genes are TRBV7-2 and TRBJ1-6, with 8 bases that match TRBD1. The CDR3 is 13 residues long. The ends lost 4 bases at V and 9 bases at J; junction bases unmatched: 2. CDR1 and CDR2 (germline): SGHTA, FQGNSA.

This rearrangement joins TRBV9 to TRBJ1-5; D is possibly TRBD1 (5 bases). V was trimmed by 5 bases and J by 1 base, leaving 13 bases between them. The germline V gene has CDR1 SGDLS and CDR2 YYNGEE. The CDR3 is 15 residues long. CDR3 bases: TGTGCCAGCAGTCGTAGCGGGGACAGCAATCAGCCCCAGCATTTT. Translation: CASSRSGDSNQPQHF.

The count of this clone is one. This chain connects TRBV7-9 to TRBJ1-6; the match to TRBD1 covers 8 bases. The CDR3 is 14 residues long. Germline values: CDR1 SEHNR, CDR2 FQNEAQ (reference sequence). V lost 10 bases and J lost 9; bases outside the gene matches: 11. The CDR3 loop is CAISKTGGSSPLHF. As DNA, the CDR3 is TGTGCCATCTCAAAAACAGGGGGAAGTTCACCCCTCCACTTT. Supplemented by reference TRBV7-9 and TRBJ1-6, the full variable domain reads DTGVSQNPRHKITKRGQNVTFRCDPISEHNRLYWYRQTLGQGPEFLTYFQNEAQLEKSRLLSDRFSAERPKGSFSTLEIQRTEQGDSAMYLCAISKTGGSSPLHFGNGTRLTVT.

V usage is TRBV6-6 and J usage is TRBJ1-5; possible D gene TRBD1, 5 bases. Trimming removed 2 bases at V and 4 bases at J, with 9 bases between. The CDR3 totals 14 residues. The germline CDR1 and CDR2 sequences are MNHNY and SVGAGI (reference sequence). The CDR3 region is CASSYAGVNQPQHF. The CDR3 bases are TGTGCCAGCAGTTACGCGGGGGTTAATCAGCCCCAGCATTTT.

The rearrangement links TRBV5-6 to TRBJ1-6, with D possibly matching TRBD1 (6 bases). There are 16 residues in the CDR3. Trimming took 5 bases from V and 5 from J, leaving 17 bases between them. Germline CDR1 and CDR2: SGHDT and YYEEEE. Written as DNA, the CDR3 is TGTGCCAGCAGGGGGCAGGGGCCTTTACATAATTCACCCCTCCACTTT. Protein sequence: CASRGQGPLHNSPLHF.

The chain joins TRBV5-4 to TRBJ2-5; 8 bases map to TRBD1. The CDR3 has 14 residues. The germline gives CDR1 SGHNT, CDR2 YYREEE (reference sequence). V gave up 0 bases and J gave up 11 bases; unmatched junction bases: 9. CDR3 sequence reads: CASSLAQGARGQYF. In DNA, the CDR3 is TGTGCCAGCAGCTTGGCCCAGGGGGCAAGGGGGCAGTACTTC.

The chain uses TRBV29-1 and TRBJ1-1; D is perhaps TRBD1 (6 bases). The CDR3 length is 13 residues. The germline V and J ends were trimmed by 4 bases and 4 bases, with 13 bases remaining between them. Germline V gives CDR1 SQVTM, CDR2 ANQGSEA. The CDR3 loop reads CSVAGHGLTEAFF. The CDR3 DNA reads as TGCAGCGTTGCGGGACACGGCCTCACTGAAGCTTTCTTT.

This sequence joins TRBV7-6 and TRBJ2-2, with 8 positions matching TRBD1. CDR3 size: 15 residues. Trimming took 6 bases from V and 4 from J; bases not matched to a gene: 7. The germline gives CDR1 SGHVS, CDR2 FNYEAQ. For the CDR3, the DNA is TGTGCCAGCAGACCCGGGGACAGGTCCACCGGGGAGCTGTTTTTT. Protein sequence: CASRPGDRSTGELFF. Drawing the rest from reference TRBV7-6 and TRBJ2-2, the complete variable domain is GAGVSQSPRYKVTKRGQDVALRCDPISGHVSLYWYRQALGQGPEFLTYFNYEAQQDKSGLPNDRFSAERPEGSISTLTIQRTEQRDSAMYRCASRPGDRSTGELFFGEGSRLTVL.

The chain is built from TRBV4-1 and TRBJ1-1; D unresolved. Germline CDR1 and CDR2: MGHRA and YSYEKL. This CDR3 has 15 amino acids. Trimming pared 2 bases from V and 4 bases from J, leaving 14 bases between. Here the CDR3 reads CASSQTGGWGTEAFF. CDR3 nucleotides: TGCGCCAGCAGCCAAACCGGAGGGTGGGGCACTGAAGCTTTCTTT.

The CDR3 DNA reads as TGTGCCAGCGCCCCCGCGGGGGGGTTATACAATGAGCAGTTCTTC. Translation gives CASAPAGGLYNEQFF. J is TRBJ2-1 and V is TRBV11-2, with TRBD2 matching over 9 bases. After removal of 8 bases from V and 4 bases from J, the junction contained 9 bases not matched to a gene. Germline CDR1 SGHAT, CDR2 FQNNGV. This CDR3 contains 15 residues.

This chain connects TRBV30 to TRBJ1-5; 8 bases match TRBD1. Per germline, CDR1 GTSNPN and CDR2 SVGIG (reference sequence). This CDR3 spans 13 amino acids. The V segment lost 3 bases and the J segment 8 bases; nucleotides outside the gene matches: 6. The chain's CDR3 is CAWSPDRGKPQHF. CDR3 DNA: TGTGCCTGGAGCCCAGACAGGGGAAAGCCCCAGCATTTT.